The following is a TCR beta chain sequence with its context. Its antigen is unknown. The data originate from a study of blood T cells in healthy people across ages. Together with a sample-barcoded 5' primer, a J-beta primer mix was included in a second PCR lasting about 6 to 12 cycles. Tagging of each cDNA molecule was performed by a template-switch adaptor with 12 random nucleotides. TCRdb used MiXCR to reprocess the 5' RACE reads, holding one entry per CDR3 protein. The sample yields 550,000 to 750,000 distinct CDR3 sequences, approximately 21% seen once. Overall study findings and caveats: The study could not conclusively compare naive and antigen-experienced cells, given its unsorted PBMCs.

V dropped 1 base and J dropped 1 base, with 13 bases sitting between them. The length of the CDR3 is 16 residues. Germline V gives CDR1 SEHNR, CDR2 FQNEAQ (reference sequence). The chain is built from TRBV7-9 and TRBJ1-1; D is ambiguous. This receptor was taken from a man aged 70 or older in good health. The sequenced material came from blood. The CDR3 DNA is TGTGCCAGCAGCTTAGGAGGTGAAGGTAGGAACACTGAAGCTTTCTTT. Protein: CASSLGGEGRNTEAFF.